One and the same sample provided the 3 T cell receptor beta chains below, sequenced in a study of blood T cell repertoires in COVID-19. Data came from immunoSEQ multiplex PCR; TCRdb stores just in-frame clones and leaves some out. The data contain about 100,000 clones, more than 70% of them singletons. What was sequenced was peripheral blood. Receptor source: a woman aged 25 to 45 with acute or convalescent COVID-19.

The rearrangement joins TRBV5-4 to TRBJ1-1, with 7 bases aligning to TRBD1. V lost 4 bases and J lost 7; bases outside the gene matches: 13. Germline V gene data show CDR1 as SGHNT and CDR2 as YYREEE (reference sequence). CDR3 size: 15 residues. CDR3 region: CASSLTGQLTGEAFF. The CDR3 DNA reads as TGTGCCAGCAGCCTTACGGGACAGCTCACGGGTGAAGCTTTCTTT. Supplemented by reference TRBV5-4 and TRBJ1-1, the full variable domain reads ETGVTQSPTHLIKTRGQQVTLRCSSQSGHNTVSWYQQALGQGPQFIFQYYREEENGRGNFPPRFSGLQFPNYSSELNVNALELDDSALYLCASSLTGQLTGEAFFGQGTRLTVV.

The chain recombines TRBV4-1 with TRBJ1-1; TRBD1 aligns across 8 bases. Germline V gene sequence: CDR1 MGHRA, CDR2 YSYEKL. V trimming: 1 base; J trimming: 8 bases; junction bases outside the gene matches: 0. The CDR3 runs 12 residues. This CDR3 reads CASSQGDREAFF. The DNA for the CDR3 is TGCGCCAGCAGCCAAGGGGACAGGGAAGCTTTCTTT.

V usage is TRBV3-1 (or the pseudogene TRBV3-2) and J usage is TRBJ1-2; D call uncertain. Germline values: CDR1 LGHDT, CDR2 YNNKEL (reference sequence). V lost 5 bases, J lost 0 bases, and 4 bases lay in between. The CDR3 runs to 12 residues. CDR3 coding DNA: TGTGCCAGCAGCGGCTCTAACTATGGCTACACCTTC. It translates to CASSGSNYGYTF.